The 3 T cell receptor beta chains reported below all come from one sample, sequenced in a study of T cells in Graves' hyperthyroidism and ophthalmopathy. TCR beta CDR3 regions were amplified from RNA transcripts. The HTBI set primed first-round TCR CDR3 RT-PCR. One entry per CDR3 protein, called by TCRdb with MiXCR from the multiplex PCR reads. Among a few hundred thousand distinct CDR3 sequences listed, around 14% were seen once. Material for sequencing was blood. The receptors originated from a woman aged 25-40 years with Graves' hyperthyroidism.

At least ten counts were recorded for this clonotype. The CDR3 loop is CAISHDGTDEQFF. CDR3 DNA sequence: TGTGCCATCAGCCATGACGGCACCGATGAGCAGTTCTTC. The chain couples TRBV10-3 to TRBJ2-1; no clear D gene. Germline V lookup: CDR1 ENHRY, CDR2 SYGVKD. The CDR3 totals 13 residues. V was cut by 6 bases and J by 8 bases, with 14 bases left in between.

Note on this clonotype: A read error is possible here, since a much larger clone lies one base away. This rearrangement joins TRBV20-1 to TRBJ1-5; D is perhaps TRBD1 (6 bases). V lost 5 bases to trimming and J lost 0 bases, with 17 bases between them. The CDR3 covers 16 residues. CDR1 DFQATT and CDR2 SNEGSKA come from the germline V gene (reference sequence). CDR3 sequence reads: CSAPPRGRGSNQPQHF. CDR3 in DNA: TGCAGTGCTCCACCTCGGGGGCGAGGTAGCAATCAGCCCCAGCATTTT.

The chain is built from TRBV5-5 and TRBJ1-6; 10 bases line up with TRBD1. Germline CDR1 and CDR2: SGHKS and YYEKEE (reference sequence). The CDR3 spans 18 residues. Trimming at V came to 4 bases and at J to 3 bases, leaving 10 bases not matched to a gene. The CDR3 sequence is CASSKFGTGDIYNSPLHF. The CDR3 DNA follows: TGTGCCAGCAGCAAATTCGGGACAGGGGATATCTATAATTCACCCCTCCACTTT.